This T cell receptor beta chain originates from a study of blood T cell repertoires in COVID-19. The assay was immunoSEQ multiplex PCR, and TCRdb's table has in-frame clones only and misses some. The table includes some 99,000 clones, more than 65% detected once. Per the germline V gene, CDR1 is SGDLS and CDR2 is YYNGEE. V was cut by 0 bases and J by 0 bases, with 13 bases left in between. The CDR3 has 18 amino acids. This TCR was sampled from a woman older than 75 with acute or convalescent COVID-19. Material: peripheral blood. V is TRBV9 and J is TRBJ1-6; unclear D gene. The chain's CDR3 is CASSVDEGSSSYNSPLHF. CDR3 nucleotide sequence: TGTGCCAGCAGCGTAGACGAGGGCTCGAGCTCCTATAATTCACCCCTCCACTTT.